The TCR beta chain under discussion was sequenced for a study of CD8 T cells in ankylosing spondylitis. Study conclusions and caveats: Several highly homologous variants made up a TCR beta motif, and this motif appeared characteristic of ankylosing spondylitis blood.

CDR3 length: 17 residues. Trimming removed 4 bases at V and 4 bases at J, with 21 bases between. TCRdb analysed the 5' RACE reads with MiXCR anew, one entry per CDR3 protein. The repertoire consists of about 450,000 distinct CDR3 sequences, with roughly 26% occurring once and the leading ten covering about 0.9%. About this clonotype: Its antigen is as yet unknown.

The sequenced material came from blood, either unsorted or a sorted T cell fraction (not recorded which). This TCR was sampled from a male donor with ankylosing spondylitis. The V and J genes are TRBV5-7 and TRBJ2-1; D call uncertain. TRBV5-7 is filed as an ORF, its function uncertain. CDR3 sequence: CASSLGRDRSLYNEQFF. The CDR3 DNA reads TGTGCCAGCAGCCTAGGAAGAGATCGGTCCCTTTACAATGAGCAGTTCTTC.